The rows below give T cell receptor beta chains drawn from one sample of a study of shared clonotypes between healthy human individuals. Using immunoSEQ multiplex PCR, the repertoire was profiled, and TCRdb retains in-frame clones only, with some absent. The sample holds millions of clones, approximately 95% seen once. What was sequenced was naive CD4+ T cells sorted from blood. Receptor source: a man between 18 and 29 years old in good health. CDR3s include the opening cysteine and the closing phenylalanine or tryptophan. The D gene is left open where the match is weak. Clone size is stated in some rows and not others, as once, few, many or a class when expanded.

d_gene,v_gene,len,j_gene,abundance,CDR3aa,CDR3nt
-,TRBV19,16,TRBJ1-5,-,CASSIDSGAINQPQHF,TGTGCCAGTAGTATAGATTCGGGGGCAATTAATCAGCCCCAGCATTTT
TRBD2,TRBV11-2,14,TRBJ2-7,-,CASSERGGTYEQYF,TGTGCCAGCAGCGAGCGCGGGGGAACCTACGAGCAGTACTTC
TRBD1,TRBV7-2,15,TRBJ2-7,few,CASSFAGTGSSEQYF,TGTGCCAGCAGCTTCGCCGGGACAGGGTCGTCCGAGCAGTACTTC
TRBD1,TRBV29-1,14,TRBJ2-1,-,CSSVRQGVYNEQFF,TGCAGCTCCGTTCGGCAGGGGGTTTACAATGAGCAGTTCTTC
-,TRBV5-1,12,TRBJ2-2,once,CASRVESGELFF,TGCGCCAGTAGGGTAGAATCCGGGGAGCTGTTTTTT
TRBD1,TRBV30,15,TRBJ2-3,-,CAWSVGDSHTDTQYF,TGTGCCTGGAGTGTAGGGGACAGTCACACAGATACGCAGTATTTT
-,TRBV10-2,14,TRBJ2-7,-,CASRASGTRGEQYF,TGCGCCAGCAGGGCAAGCGGGACCAGGGGCGAGCAGTACTTC
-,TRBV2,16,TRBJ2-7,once,CASSEAYGGISYEQYF,TGTGCCAGCAGTGAAGCTTACGGGGGCATCTCCTACGAGCAGTACTTC
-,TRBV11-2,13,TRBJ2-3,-,CASRPTSTDTQYF,TGTGCCAGCAGACCAACTAGCACAGATACGCAGTATTTT
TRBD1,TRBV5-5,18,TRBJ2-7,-,CASSPTGTGGEKGYEQYF,TGTGCCAGCAGCCCTACTGGGACAGGGGGCGAAAAAGGTTACGAGCAGTACTTC
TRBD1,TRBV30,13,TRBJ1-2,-,CAWSPDRDYGYTF,TGTGCCTGGAGTCCGGACAGGGATTATGGCTACACCTTC
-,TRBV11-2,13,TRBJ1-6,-,CASSPPGAAPLHF,TGTGCCAGCAGCCCGCCGGGAGCGGCACCCCTCCACTTT
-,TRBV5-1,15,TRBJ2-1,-,CASSPRPGTGSEQFF,TGCGCCAGCAGCCCACGGCCCGGCACCGGGAGTGAGCAGTTCTTC
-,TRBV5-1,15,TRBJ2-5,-,CASSTSGTAQETQYF,TGCGCCAGCAGCACCTCAGGGACTGCCCAAGAGACCCAGTACTTC
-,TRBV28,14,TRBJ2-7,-,CASSSPGLLGAPFF,TGTGCCAGCAGTTCCCCGGGACTCCTGGGAGCACCCTTCTTC
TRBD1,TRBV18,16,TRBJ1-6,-,CASSLQGNSYNSPLHF,TGTGCCAGCTCACTACAGGGGAACTCCTATAATTCACCCCTCCACTTT
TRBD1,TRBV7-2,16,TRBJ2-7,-,CASSTSGDSVFYEQYF,TGTGCCAGCAGCACGTCCGGGGACAGCGTTTTTTACGAGCAGTACTTC
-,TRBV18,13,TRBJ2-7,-,CASSPSGAYEQYF,TGTGCCAGCTCACCTTCGGGTGCCTACGAGCAGTACTTC
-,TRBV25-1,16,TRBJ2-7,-,CASSEFKGPLAYEQYF,TGTGCCAGCAGTGAATTTAAGGGACCCTTGGCCTACGAGCAGTACTTC
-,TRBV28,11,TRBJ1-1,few,CASSKLPEAFF,TGTGCCAGCTCCAAGTTGCCTGAAGCTTTCTTT
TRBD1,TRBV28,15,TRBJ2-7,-,CASSKNRGSPYEQYF,TGTGCCAGCAGCAAAAACAGGGGGTCCCCCTACGAGCAGTACTTC
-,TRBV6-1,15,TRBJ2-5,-,CASSEVTPRGETQYF,TGTGCCAGCAGTGAGGTTACCCCAAGGGGGGAGACCCAGTACTTC
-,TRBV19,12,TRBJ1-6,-,CASTPEGSPLHF,TGTGCCAGTACCCCTGAGGGTTCACCCCTCCACTTT
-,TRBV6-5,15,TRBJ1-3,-,CASSYDADSGNTIYF,TGTGCCAGCAGTTACGACGCCGACTCTGGAAACACCATATATTTT
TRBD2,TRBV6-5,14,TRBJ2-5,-,CASSYSGGRETQYF,TGTGCCAGCAGTTACAGCGGGGGGCGAGAGACCCAGTACTTC
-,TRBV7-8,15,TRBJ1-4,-,CASTLRTDQNEKLFF,TGTGCCAGCACCCTACGGACAGACCAAAATGAAAAACTGTTTTTT
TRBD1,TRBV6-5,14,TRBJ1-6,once,CASSYTETGSPLHF,TGTGCCAGCAGTTACACCGAGACAGGGTCACCCCTCCACTTT
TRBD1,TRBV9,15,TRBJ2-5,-,CASSPTQGAGETQYF,TGTGCCAGCAGCCCCACACAGGGGGCGGGAGAGACCCAGTACTTC
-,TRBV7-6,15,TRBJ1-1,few,CASSLLIQGNTEAFF,TGTGCCAGCAGCTTACTTATACAGGGGAACACTGAAGCTTTCTTT
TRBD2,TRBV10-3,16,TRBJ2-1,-,CAISGGAGGPLNEQFF,TGTGCCATCAGTGGAGGAGCGGGAGGGCCCCTCAATGAGCAGTTCTTC
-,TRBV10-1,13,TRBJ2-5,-,CASSESGEETQYF,TGCGCCAGCAGTGAGTCGGGAGAGGAGACCCAGTACTTC
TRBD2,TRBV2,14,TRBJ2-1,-,CARGASGKYNEQFF,TGTGCCAGGGGGGCTAGCGGGAAGTACAATGAGCAGTTCTTC
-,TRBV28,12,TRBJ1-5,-,CASSGRGQPQHF,TGTGCCAGCAGTGGCCGGGGTCAGCCCCAGCATTTT
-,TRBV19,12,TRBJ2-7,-,CASTTGLYEQYF,TGTGCCAGTACCACCGGGCTTTACGAGCAGTACTTC
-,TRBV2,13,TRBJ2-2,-,CASSVAYAGELFF,TGTGCCAGCAGTGTAGCGTACGCCGGGGAGCTGTTTTTT
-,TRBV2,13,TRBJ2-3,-,CASSRGFTDTQYF,TGTGCCAGCAGTAGGGGCTTCACAGATACGCAGTATTTT
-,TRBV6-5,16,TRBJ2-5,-,CASSYGGFRGQETQYF,TGTGCCAGCAGTTACGGAGGATTTCGGGGGCAAGAGACCCAGTACTTC
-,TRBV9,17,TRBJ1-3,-,CASSGSPRPRTGNTIYF,TGTGCCAGCAGCGGATCCCCCCGACCCCGGACTGGAAACACCATATATTTT
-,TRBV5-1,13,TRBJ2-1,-,CASSPGTVDEQFF,TGCGCCAGCAGCCCGGGGACTGTAGATGAGCAGTTCTTC
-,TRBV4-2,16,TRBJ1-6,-,CASSPPDWGYNSPLHF,TGTGCCAGCAGCCCACCCGACTGGGGCTATAATTCACCCCTCCACTTT
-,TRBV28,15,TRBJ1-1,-,CASSLGDRTDTEAFF,TGTGCCAGCAGTTTAGGGGATCGGACGGACACTGAAGCTTTCTTT
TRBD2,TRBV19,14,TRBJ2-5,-,CASSATSGRKTQYF,TGTGCCAGTAGCGCGACTAGCGGGAGGAAGACCCAGTACTTC
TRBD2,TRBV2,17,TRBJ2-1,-,CASSGTGSSGSYNEQFF,TGTGCCAGCAGTGGTACCGGTAGTAGCGGGAGCTACAATGAGCAGTTCTTC
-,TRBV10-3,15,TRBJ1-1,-,CAISDLELSGTEAFF,TGTGCCATCAGTGACCTCGAGCTCTCGGGCACTGAAGCTTTCTTT
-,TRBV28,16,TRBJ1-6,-,CASSLGRDYRNSPLHF,TGTGCCAGCAGTTTAGGCAGGGACTATAGGAATTCACCCCTCCACTTT
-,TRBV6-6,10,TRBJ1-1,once,CASRDSEAFF,TGTGCCAGCAGGGACAGTGAAGCTTTCTTT
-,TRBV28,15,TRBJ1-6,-,CASRASRGGNSPLHF,TGTGCCAGCAGGGCCTCTCGGGGGGGAAATTCACCCCTCCACTTT
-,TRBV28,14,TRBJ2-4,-,CASTPGVAKNIQYF,TGTGCCAGCACACCAGGGGTAGCCAAAAACATTCAGTACTTC
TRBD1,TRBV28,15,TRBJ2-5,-,CASSSRDRDQETQYF,TGTGCCAGCAGTTCCCGGGACAGGGATCAGGAGACCCAGTACTTC
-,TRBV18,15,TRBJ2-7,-,CASSPPRAVTYEQYF,TGTGCCAGCTCACCACCGAGGGCGGTGACCTACGAGCAGTACTTC
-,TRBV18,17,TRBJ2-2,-,CASSPPTASGNTGELFF,TGTGCCAGCTCACCCCCCACGGCGTCAGGGAACACCGGGGAGCTGTTTTTT
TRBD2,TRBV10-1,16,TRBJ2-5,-,CASSDGTSGGQETQYF,TGCGCCAGCAGTGATGGGACTAGCGGGGGGCAAGAGACCCAGTACTTC
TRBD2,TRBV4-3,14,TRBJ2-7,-,CASSQELASYEQYF,TGCGCCAGCAGCCAAGAACTAGCGTCCTACGAGCAGTACTTC
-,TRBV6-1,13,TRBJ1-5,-,CASSPRDNQPQHF,TGTGCCAGCAGTCCCCGGGACAATCAGCCCCAGCATTTT
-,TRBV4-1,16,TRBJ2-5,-,CASSQGWGDRGETQYF,TGCGCCAGCAGCCAAGGGTGGGGAGACCGAGGGGAGACCCAGTACTTC